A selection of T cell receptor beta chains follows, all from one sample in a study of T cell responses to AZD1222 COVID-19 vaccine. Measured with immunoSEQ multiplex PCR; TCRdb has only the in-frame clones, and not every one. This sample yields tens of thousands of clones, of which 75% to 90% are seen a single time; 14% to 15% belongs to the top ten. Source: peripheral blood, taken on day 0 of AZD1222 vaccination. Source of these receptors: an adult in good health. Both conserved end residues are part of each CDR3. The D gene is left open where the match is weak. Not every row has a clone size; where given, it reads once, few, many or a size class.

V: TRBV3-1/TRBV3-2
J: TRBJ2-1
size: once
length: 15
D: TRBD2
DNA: TGTGCCAGCAGCCACCCGGGACTACCTAACAATGAGCAGTTCTTC
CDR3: CASSHPGLPNNEQFF

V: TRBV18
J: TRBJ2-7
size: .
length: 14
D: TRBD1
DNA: TGTGCCAGCTCACCGGACAGGCTCCTGGGCGAGCAGTACTTC
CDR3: CASSPDRLLGEQYF

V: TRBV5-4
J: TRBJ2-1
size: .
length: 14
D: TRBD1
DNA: TGTGCCAGCATCGCAGGGGGCGCTCACAATGAGCAGTTCTTC
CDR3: CASIAGGAHNEQFF

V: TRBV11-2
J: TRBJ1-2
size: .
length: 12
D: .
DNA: TGTGCCAGCAGCTTGACAGGCTATGGCTACACCTTC
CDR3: CASSLTGYGYTF

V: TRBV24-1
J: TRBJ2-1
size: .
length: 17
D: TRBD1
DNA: TGTGCCACCAGTGATCCTTGGACAGGGGGCGTAGGGAATGAGCAGTTCTTC
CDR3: CATSDPWTGGVGNEQFF

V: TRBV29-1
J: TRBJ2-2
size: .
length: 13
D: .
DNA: TGCAGCGTTGCGGGATCAGGCACCGGGGAGCTGTTTTTT
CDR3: CSVAGSGTGELFF

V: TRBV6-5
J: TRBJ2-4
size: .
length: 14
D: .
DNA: TGTGCCAGCAGTTACTCGAGTTTAGGCCCCCAACTGTACTTC
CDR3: CASSYSSLGPQLYF

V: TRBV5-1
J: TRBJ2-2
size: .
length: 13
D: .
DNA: TGCGCCAGCAGCTCTCTGTGGGGCGGGGAGCTGTTTTTT
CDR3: CASSSLWGGELFF

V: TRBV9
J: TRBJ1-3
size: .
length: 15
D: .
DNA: TGTGCCAGCAGCGGCCGGGACTCCTCTGGAAACACCATATATTTT
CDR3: CASSGRDSSGNTIYF

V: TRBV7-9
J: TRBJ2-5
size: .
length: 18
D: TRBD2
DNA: TGTGCCAGCAGCTTAGAGGGGGGACTAGCGGGAGCCAAAGAGACCCAGTACTTC
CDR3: CASSLEGGLAGAKETQYF

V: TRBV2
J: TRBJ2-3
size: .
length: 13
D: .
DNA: TGTGCCAGCAGTGAAGAAATCACAGATACGCAGTATTTT
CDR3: CASSEEITDTQYF

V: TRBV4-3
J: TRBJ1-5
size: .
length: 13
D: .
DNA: TGCGCCAGCAGCCAAGAGGCGGGCCAGCCCCAGCATTTT
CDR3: CASSQEAGQPQHF

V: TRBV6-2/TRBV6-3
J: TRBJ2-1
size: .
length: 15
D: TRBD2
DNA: TGTGCCAGCAGTCGTGGGGGGGGAACCAACAATGAGCAGTTCTTC
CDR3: CASSRGGGTNNEQFF

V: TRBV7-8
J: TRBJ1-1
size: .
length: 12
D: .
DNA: TGTGCCAGCAGCCGCAGTCCATCTGAAGCTTTCTTT
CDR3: CASSRSPSEAFF

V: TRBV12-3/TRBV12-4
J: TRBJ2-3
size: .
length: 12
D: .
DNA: TGTGCCAGCACCCTAGACACAGATACGCAGTATTTT
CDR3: CASTLDTDTQYF

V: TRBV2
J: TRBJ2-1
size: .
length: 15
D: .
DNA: TGTGCCAGCAGTGAAACCGGGGCCCCAGGGGATGAGCAGTTCTTC
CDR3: CASSETGAPGDEQFF

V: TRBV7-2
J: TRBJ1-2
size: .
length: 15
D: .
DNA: TGTGCCAGCAGCTTAGGGCCGACAGCTAACTATGGCTACACCTTC
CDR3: CASSLGPTANYGYTF

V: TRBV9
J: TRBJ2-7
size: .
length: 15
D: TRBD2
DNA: TGTGCCAGCAGCGTAGAGGGGACTACCCTGGGGGAGCAGTACTTC
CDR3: CASSVEGTTLGEQYF

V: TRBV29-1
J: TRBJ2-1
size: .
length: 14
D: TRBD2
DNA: TGCAGCGTCGCCGGGACTAGCGCTTCGGGTGAGCAGTTCTTC
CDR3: CSVAGTSASGEQFF

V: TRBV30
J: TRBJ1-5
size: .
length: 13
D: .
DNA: TGTGCCTGGAGTGGAGCTAGCAATCAGCCCCAGCATTTT
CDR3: CAWSGASNQPQHF

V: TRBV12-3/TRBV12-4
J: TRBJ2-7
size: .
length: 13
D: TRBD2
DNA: TGTGCCAGCAGCTGGGGGACTACCTACGAGCAGTACTTC
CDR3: CASSWGTTYEQYF

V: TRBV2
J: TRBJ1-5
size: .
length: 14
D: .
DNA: TGTGCCAGCAGTGAAGCGCGACAGTATCAGCCCCAGCATTTT
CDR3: CASSEARQYQPQHF

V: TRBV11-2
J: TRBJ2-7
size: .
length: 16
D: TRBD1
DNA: TGTGCCAGCAGTACTCCTTGGGACAGAAGCTCCTACGAGCAGTACTTC
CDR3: CASSTPWDRSSYEQYF

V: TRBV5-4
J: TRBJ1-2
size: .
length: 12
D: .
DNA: TGTGCCAGCAGTTCCGAACTCCAGGGCTACACCTTC
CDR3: CASSSELQGYTF

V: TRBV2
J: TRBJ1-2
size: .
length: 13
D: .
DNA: TGTGCCAGCACGGGTCAGGGTCGTTATGGCTACACCTTC
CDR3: CASTGQGRYGYTF

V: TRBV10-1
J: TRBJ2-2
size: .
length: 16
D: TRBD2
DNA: TGCGCCAGCAGTGAGAGGCTAGCGGGAGCAGGGGGGGAGCTGTTTTTT
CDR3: CASSERLAGAGGELFF

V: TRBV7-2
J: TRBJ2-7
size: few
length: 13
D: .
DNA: TGTGCCAGCAGCTTGAACTGGAGATACGAGCAGTACTTC
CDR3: CASSLNWRYEQYF

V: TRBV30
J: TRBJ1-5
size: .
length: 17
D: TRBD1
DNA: TGTGCCTGGAGTGCCGACAGGGGGCACTGGAGCAATCAGCCCCAGCATTTT
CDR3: CAWSADRGHWSNQPQHF

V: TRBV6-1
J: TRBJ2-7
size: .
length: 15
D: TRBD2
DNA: TGTGCCAGCAGTGAATTGGCTAGCGGGAGGGGCGAGCAGTACTTC
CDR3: CASSELASGRGEQYF

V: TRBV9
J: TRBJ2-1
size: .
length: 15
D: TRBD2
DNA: TGTGCCAGCAGCGTAGCGGGAGGAACTTACAATGAGCAGTTCTTC
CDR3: CASSVAGGTYNEQFF

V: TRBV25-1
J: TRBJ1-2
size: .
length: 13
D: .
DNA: TGTGCCAGCAGTACACCAGGGTTACACGGCTACACCTTC
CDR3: CASSTPGLHGYTF

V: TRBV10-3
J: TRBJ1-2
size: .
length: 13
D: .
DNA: TGTGCCATCAGTACGACAGCAGACTATGGCTACACCTTC
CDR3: CAISTTADYGYTF

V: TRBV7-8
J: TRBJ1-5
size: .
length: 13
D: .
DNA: TGTGCCAGCAGCCCCCGGACTCTTCAGCCCCAGCATTTT
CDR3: CASSPRTLQPQHF

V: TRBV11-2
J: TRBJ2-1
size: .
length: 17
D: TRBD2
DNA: TGTGCCAGCAGCTTAGCCCCGGGACTAGCGGATCTCAATGAGCAGTTCTTC
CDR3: CASSLAPGLADLNEQFF

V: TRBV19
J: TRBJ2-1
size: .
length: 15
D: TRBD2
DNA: TGTGCCACCTCTAGTAGCGGGCCCCTGAACAATGAGCAGTTCTTC
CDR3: CATSSSGPLNNEQFF

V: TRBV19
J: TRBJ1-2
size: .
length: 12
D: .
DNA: TGTGCCAGTAGTACCGAGGGGAGGGGCTACACCTTC
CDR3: CASSTEGRGYTF

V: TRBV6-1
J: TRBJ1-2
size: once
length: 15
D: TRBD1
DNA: TGTGCCAGCAGTGAGACAGGGGATAAGGGTTATGGCTACACCTTC
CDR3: CASSETGDKGYGYTF

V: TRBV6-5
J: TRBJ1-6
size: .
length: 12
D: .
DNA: TGTGCCAGCAACTCCTATAATTCACCCCTCCACTTT
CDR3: CASNSYNSPLHF

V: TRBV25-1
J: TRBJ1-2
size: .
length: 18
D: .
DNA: TGTGCCAGCAGTGTCCCCAGTGGGGAGGGCCAAAACTCCTATGGCTACACCTTC
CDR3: CASSVPSGEGQNSYGYTF

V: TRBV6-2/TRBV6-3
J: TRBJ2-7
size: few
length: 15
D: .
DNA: TGTGCCAGCAGTCGCCGCCAGTACCCGTCCTACGAGCAGTACTTC
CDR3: CASSRRQYPSYEQYF

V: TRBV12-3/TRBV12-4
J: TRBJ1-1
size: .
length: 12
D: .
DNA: TGTGCCAGCAACGGAGTGAACACTGAAGCTTTCTTT
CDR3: CASNGVNTEAFF

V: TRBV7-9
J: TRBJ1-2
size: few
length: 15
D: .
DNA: TGTGCCAGCAGCTTAGCGCATGAGTCTATAAATGGCTACACCTTC
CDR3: CASSLAHESINGYTF

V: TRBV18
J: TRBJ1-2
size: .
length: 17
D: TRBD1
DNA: TGTGCCAGCTCACCACGGGGACAGGGGACACTTAACTATGGCTACACCTTC
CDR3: CASSPRGQGTLNYGYTF

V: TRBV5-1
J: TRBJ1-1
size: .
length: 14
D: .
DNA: TGCGCCAGCAGCCCCGGGACGTGGAACACTGAAGCTTTCTTT
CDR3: CASSPGTWNTEAFF

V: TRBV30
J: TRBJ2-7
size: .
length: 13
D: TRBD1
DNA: TGTGCCTGGAGTGTACAGGGGGCGGGGGAGCAGTACTTC
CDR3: CAWSVQGAGEQYF

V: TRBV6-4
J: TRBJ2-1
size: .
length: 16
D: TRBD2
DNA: TGTGCCAGCGGGGGAACTAGCGGCACGGAAATTAATGAGCAGTTCTTC
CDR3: CASGGTSGTEINEQFF

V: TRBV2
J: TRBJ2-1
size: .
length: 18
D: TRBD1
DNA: TGTGCCATGAAAAGACAGGGGTTTGGGGGAGCGGCTGGCAATGAGCAGTTCTTC
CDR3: CAMKRQGFGGAAGNEQFF

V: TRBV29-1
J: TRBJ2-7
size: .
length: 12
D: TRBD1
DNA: TGCAGCGTTGGACAGGGAACCTACGAGCAGTACTTC
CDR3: CSVGQGTYEQYF

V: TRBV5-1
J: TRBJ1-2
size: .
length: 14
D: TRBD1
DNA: TGCGCCAGCAGCTCGGGACAGGCAGCTATTAGGGGCACCTTC
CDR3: CASSSGQAAIRGTF

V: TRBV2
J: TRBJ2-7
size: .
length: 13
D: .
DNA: TGTGCCAGCAGTGGTTCGGTTGGGAACGAGCAGTACTTC
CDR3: CASSGSVGNEQYF

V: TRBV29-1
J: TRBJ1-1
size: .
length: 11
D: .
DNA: TGCAGCGGCGGGACGAACACTGAAGCTTTCTTT
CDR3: CSGGTNTEAFF

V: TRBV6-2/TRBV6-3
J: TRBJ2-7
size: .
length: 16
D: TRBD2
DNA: TGTGCCAGCAGTTACCTACCACGGGACTATAGGTACGAGCAGTACTTC
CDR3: CASSYLPRDYRYEQYF

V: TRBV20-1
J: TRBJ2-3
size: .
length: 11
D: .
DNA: TGCAGTGGTTTAGTACAAGATACGCAGTATTTT
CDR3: CSGLVQDTQYF

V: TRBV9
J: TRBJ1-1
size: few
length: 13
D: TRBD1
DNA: TGTGCCAGCAGCGTAGAAGGGGGCTCTGAAGCTTTCTTT
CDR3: CASSVEGGSEAFF

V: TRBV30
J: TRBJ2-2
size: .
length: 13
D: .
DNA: TGTGCCCTCCGTCGAGTGGGAACCGGGGAGCTGTTTTTT
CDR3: CALRRVGTGELFF